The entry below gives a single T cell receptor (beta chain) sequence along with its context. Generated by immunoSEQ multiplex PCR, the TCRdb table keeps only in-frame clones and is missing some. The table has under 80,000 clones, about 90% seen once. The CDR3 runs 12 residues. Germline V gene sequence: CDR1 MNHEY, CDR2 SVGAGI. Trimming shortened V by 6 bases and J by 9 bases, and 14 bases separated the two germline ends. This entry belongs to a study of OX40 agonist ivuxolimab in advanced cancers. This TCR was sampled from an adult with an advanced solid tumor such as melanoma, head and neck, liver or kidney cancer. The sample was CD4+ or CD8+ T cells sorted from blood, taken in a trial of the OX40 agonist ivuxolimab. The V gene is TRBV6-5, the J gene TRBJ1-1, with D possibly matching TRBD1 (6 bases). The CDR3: CASSADSDQAFF. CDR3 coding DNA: TGTGCCAGCAGCGCGGACAGCGACCAAGCTTTCTTT.